This T cell receptor beta chain emerged from a study of blood T cell repertoires in COVID-19. The wider study: From T cells, B-cell-depleted T cells, or PBMCs came the material, which was cDNA or gDNA.

The assay was immunoSEQ multiplex PCR, and TCRdb's table has in-frame clones only and misses some. The sample records some 320,000 clones, 87% being singletons. Germline V gene data show CDR1 as LNHDA and CDR2 as SQIVND (reference sequence). The CDR3 is made up of 16 amino acids. The V and J ends lost 9 bases and 5 bases, in that order; junction bases with no gene match: 11. The material sequenced was peripheral blood. The chain joins TRBV19 to TRBJ2-1; 12 bases fit TRBD1. This clonotype was sampled from a woman aged 45-59 years who had recovered from COVID-19. Written as DNA, the CDR3 is TGTGCCAGCCTTCGGGAAGGGACAGGGGGCCACAATGAGCAGTTCTTC. It encodes CASLREGTGGHNEQFF.